This T cell receptor (beta chain) is from a study of blood T cells in healthy people across ages. The CDR3 loop spans 15 amino acids. The V and J ends lost 2 bases and 2 bases, in that order; junction bases with no gene match: 3. Per germline, CDR1 SGHTA and CDR2 FQGNSA. For the second PCR, which ran for 7 to 11 cycles, a sample-barcoded 5' primer and a J-beta primer mix were used. TCRdb re-analysed the 5' RACE reads in MiXCR, keeping a single row per CDR3 protein. Here the sample spans around 900,000 distinct CDR3 sequences, roughly 50% being singletons. Material: blood. The chain links TRBV7-2 to TRBJ2-7; 10 nucleotides line up with TRBD2. The sequence came from a woman between 55 and 75 years old in good health. CDR3 in DNA: TGTGCCAGCAGCTTACGGAGCGGGAGGGCCTACGAGCAGTACTTC. Encoded protein: CASSLRSGRAYEQYF.